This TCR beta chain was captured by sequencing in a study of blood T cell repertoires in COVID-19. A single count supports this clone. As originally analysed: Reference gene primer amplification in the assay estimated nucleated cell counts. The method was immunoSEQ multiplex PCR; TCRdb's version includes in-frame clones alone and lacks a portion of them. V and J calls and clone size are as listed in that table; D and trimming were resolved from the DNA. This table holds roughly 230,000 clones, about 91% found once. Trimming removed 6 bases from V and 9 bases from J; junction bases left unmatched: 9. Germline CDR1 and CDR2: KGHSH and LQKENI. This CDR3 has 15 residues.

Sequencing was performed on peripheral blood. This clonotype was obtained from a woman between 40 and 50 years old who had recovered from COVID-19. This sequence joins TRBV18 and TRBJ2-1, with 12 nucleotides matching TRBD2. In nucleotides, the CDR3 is TGTGCCAGCTCTCCCGGGACTAGCGGGTGGGGTGAGCAGTTCTTC. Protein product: CASSPGTSGWGEQFF. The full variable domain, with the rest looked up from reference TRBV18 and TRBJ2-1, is NAGVMQNPRHLVRRRGQEARLRCSPMKGHSHVYWYRQLPEEGLKFMVYLQKENIIDESGMPKERFSAEFPKEGPSILRIQQVVRGDSAAYFCASSPGTSGWGEQFFGPGTRLTVL.